Below, 18 T cell receptor beta chains from the same sample are listed, as sequenced in a study of molecular identifiers for immune sequencing clone quantification. TCRdb re-analysed the PCR reads in MiXCR, keeping a single row per CDR3 protein. The table records 490,000 or so distinct CDR3 sequences, 20% to 25% of them present only once. Specimen: naive CD8+ T cells from blood, with Jurkat cell RNA spiked in. The sample's subset: FACS-sorted CD8+CD4-CCR7+CD45RA+ naive T cells. All receptors derive from a human donor in good health. Some libraries in this study had Jurkat cell RNA spiked in.

In this sample, this clonotype turned up a few times. The chain uses TRBV6-5 and TRBJ2-7; 10 bases agree with TRBD1. This CDR3 contains 15 residues. After removal of 0 bases from V and 4 bases from J, the junction contained 3 bases not matched to a gene. The germline V gene has CDR1 MNHEY and CDR2 SVGAGI. CDR3 protein: CASSYSRDRGYEQYF. DNA of the CDR3: TGTGCCAGCAGTTACTCCCGGGACAGGGGTTACGAGCAGTACTTC.

At least ten counts were recorded for this clonotype. The chain employs TRBV10-3 and TRBJ1-1, with D perhaps matching TRBD1 (5 bases). V lost 3 bases, J lost 4 bases, and 12 bases lay in between. This CDR3 region has 14 residues. Germline V gene lookup returns CDR1 ENHRY and CDR2 SYGVKD. The CDR3 is CAISEWGSSTEAFF. The DNA for the CDR3 is TGTGCCATCAGTGAATGGGGGTCCTCCACTGAAGCTTTCTTT.

This clonotype has a count of ten or more. The chain recombines TRBV19 with TRBJ2-4; 9 nucleotides align to TRBD1. Looked up from germline, CDR1 is LNHDA and CDR2 is SQIVND (reference sequence). The CDR3 extends over 16 amino acids. V dropped 3 bases and J dropped 1; count of bases not matched to a gene: 4. CDR3 bases: TGTGCCAGTAGTATGGGGGACAGGGCGGCCAAAAACATTCAGTACTTC. Translation gives CASSMGDRAAKNIQYF.

This clonotype was seen more than once but under ten times. The chain combines TRBV7-9 with TRBJ2-1, with D possibly being TRBD1 (5 bases). The germline V gene has CDR1 SEHNR and CDR2 FQNEAQ (reference sequence). The germline V and J ends were trimmed by 2 bases and 7 bases, with 15 bases remaining between them. This CDR3 comprises 15 residues. The CDR3 is CASSLSGAGWNEQFF. In DNA form, the CDR3 reads TGTGCCAGCAGCTTAAGTGGGGCAGGGTGGAATGAGCAGTTCTTC.

This sequence joins TRBV20-1 and TRBJ1-6; 8 nucleotides match TRBD1. The CDR3 extends over 19 amino acids. Trimming at V came to 3 bases and at J to 0 bases, leaving 13 bases not matched to a gene. The germline V gene has CDR1 DFQATT and CDR2 SNEGSKA (reference sequence). DNA for the CDR3: TGCAGTGCTAGCACCGGGACAGGTATTCGGAGCTCCTATAATTCACCCCTCCACTTT. Translating gives CSASTGTGIRSSYNSPLHF.

Points on this clonotype: This could be a read error, since a much larger clone is one nucleotide away. The V and J genes are TRBV6-2 or TRBV6-3 and TRBJ1-5; D gene ambiguous. This CDR3 has 12 residues. CDR1 and CDR2 from the germline V gene are MNHEY and SVGEGT. V gave up 2 bases and J gave up 7 bases, with 6 bases separating them. The CDR3 region has the DNA TGTGCCAGCAGTTACGACAAGCAGCCCCAGCATTTT. Encoded protein: CASSYDKQPQHF.

The rearrangement links TRBV3-1 to TRBJ2-3; perhaps TRBD2 as D (6 bases). This CDR3 has 16 amino acids. Germline V gene lookup returns CDR1 LGHDT and CDR2 YNNKEL (reference sequence). Trimming removed 1 base from V and 5 bases from J, with 16 bases in between. Here the CDR3 DNA reads TGTGCCAGCAGCCAAGTGCCCTTGGGGGGTCGAGATACGCAGTATTTT. Translated, it gives CASSQVPLGGRDTQYF.

Ten or more counts support this clonotype. CDR3 amino acids: CAGSSGTEAFF. Written as DNA, the CDR3 is TGTGCGGGGTCAAGTGGCACTGAAGCTTTCTTT. V is TRBV6-2 or TRBV6-3 and J is TRBJ1-1; no clear D. Germline lookup yields CDR1 MNHEY and CDR2 SVGEGT. The CDR3 has 11 residues.

On this clonotype itself: This may be a read error: a much more frequent sequence differs by one nucleotide. The rearrangement joins TRBV13 to TRBJ1-3, with D unresolved. The germline gives CDR1 PRHDT, CDR2 FYEKMQ (reference sequence). The CDR3 has 12 amino acids. The CDR3 DNA reads as TGTGCCAGCAGCTTCCTTGGAAACACCACATATTTT. Its translation is CASSFLGNTTYF.

This clonotype was counted a few times. The chain uses TRBV6-2 or TRBV6-3 and TRBJ2-2, with D hard to call. This CDR3 region has 14 residues. Trimming stripped 7 bases from V and 3 bases from J, with 12 bases between. Per the germline V gene, CDR1 is MNHEY and CDR2 is SVGEGT. The CDR3, as DNA: TGTGCCAGCACAGCCCCCCGGGACACCGGGGAGCTGTTTTTT. This sequence encodes CASTAPRDTGELFF.

V is TRBV7-9 and J is TRBJ2-7; 8 bases align to TRBD1. Looked up from germline, CDR1 is SEHNR and CDR2 is FQNEAQ (reference sequence). The CDR3 length is 15 residues. J lost 2 bases, V lost 6 bases, and 9 bases had no gene match. CDR3 loop: CASSPGQGLAYEQYF. The CDR3 DNA reads as TGTGCCAGCAGTCCAGGACAGGGACTCGCCTACGAGCAGTACTTC.

The rearrangement uses TRBV6-2 or TRBV6-3 and TRBJ2-7; 7 nucleotides align to TRBD1. This CDR3 spans 15 amino acids. J was trimmed by 0 bases and V by 2 bases; bases with no gene match: 4. Germline CDR1 reads MNHEY; CDR2 reads SVGEGT. CDR3 sequence (DNA): TGTGCCAGCAGTTACGGGGACAGAAGCTCCTACGAGCAGTACTTC. Protein: CASSYGDRSSYEQYF.

The J gene is TRBJ2-3, the V gene TRBV6-1; D perhaps matches TRBD2 (5 bases). This CDR3 region has 16 residues. The germline gives CDR1 MNHNS, CDR2 SASEGT. Between the trimmed V and J ends, which lost 8 bases and 10 bases, there was a span of 28 bases. This CDR3 is CASSYPREVVADAQYF. The CDR3 DNA follows: TGTGCCAGCTCCTATCCTCGGGAAGTAGTGGCCGATGCGCAGTATTTT.

The chain has TRBV19 and TRBJ1-2, with a tentative D call TRBD1 (5 bases). The CDR3 consists of 16 residues. V lost 4 bases, J lost 3 bases, and 18 bases lay in between. Germline assignment: CDR1 LNHDA and CDR2 SQIVND (reference sequence). CDR3 DNA sequence: TGTGCCAGTAGTAAGGGACCGGTCGGTATGGACTATGGCTACACCTTC. It codes for CASSKGPVGMDYGYTF.

This rearrangement joins TRBV27 to TRBJ2-3; the D gene is possibly TRBD2 (6 bases). Trimming left V 2 bases short and J 0 bases short, with 12 bases between. This CDR3 contains 16 residues. The germline CDR1 and CDR2 sequences are MNHEY and SMNVEV (reference sequence). CDR3 amino acids: CASSLGVAASTDTQYF. CDR3 bases: TGTGCCAGCAGTTTAGGGGTAGCGGCGAGCACAGATACGCAGTATTTT.

Only a few counts were recorded for this clonotype. The chain couples TRBV15 to TRBJ2-3, with 9 bases fitting TRBD2. The germline CDR1 and CDR2 sequences are LNHNV and YYDKDF (reference sequence). This CDR3 comprises 16 residues. The V gene end was trimmed by 3 bases and the J gene end by 0 bases; junction bases not matched to a gene: 4. CDR3 amino acids: CATSSQREESTDTQYF. CDR3 sequence (DNA): TGTGCCACCAGCAGCCAGCGGGAGGAGAGCACAGATACGCAGTATTTT. Full variable domain (rest looked up from reference TRBV15 and TRBJ2-3): DAMVIQNPRYQVTQFGKPVTLSCSQTLNHNVMYWYQQKSSQAPKLLFHYYDKDFNNEADTPDNFQSRRPNTSFCFLDIRSPGLGDTAMYLCATSSQREESTDTQYFGPGTRLTVL.

This clonotype was seen a handful of times. The rearrangement links TRBV2 to TRBJ2-6; TRBD2 is a possible D gene (5 bases). Trimming removed 7 bases from V and 4 bases from J, with 17 bases in between. The CDR3 totals 16 residues. In germline, CDR1 is SNHLY, CDR2 FYNNEI. The CDR3 DNA is TGTGCCAGCACCGGGGAGCCTGCTGGAGGGGCCAACGTCCTGACTTTC. Encoded protein: CASTGEPAGGANVLTF.

This clonotype came up many times. The chain combines TRBV28 with TRBJ2-1; weak D call: TRBD1 (6 bases). The CDR3 spans 15 residues. The germline V gene has CDR1 MDHEN and CDR2 SYDVKM. The ends were cut back, 3 bases at V and 1 base at J, with 10 bases in the middle. CDR3 bases: TGTGCCAGCAGTTTCAGGGGACCATCCTACAATGAGCAGTTCTTC. Its protein is CASSFRGPSYNEQFF.